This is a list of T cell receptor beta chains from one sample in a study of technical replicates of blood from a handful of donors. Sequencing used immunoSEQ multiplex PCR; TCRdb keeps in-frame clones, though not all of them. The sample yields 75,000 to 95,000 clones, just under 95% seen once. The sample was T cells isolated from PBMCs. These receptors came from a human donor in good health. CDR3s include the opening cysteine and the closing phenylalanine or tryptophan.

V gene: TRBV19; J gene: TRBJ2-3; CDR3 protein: CASSTGTSGADTQYF
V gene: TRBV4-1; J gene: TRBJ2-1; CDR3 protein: CASSNLRTSSYNEQFF
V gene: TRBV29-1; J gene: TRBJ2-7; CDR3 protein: CSVENRGDYEQYF
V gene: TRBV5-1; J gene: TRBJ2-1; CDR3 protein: CASSTGLAIYEQFF
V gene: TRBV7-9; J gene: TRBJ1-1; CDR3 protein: CASSPDSPTEAFF
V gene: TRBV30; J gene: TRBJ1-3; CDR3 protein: CAWRDRGSVGNTIYF
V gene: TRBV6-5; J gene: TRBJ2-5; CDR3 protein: CASSRGMMETQYF
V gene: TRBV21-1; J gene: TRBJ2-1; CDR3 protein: CASSPYGLAGKQFF
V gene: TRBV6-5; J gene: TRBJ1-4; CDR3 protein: CASGGGGRKLFF
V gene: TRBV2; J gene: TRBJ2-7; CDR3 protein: CASRQRLAGGPGEQYF
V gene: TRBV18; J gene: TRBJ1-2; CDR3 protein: CASSPLWQGADGYTF
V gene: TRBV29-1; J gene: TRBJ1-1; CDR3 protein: CSVRNRVNTEAFF
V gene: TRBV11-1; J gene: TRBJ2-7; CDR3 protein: CASNPGFPGEQYF
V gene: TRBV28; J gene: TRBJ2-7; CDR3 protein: CASSIRTGLNYEQYF
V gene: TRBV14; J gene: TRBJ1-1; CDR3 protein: CASSQDIGIYTEAFF
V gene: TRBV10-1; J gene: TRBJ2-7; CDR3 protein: CASPNYEQYF
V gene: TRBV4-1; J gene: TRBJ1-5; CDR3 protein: CASSHNDRTLNQPQHF
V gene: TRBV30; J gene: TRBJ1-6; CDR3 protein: CAWSNRFNNSPLHF
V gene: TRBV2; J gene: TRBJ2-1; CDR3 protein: CASSDPYRRDYRRLRDEQFF
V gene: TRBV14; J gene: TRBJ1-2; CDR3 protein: CASSQENSYYGYTF
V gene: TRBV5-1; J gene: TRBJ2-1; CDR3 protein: CASSLDQYNEQFF
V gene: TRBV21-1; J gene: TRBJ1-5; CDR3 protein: CASSLRGETNQPQHF
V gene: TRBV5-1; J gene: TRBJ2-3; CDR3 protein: CASSGTSGGNTDTQYF
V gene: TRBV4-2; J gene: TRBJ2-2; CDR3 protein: CASSLVAGNPNTGELFF
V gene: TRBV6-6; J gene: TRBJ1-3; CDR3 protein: CASSPGLTGNTIYF
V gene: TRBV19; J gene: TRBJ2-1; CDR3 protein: CASSMEAAGEQFF
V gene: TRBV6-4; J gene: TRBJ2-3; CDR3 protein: CASSDSGGGGGGTSTDTQYF
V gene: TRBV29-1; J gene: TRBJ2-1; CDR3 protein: CSVEVPGRGANNEQFF
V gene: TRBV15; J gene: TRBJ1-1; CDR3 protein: CATSRDAGGETEAFF
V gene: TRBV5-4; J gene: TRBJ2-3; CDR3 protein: CASSVLTGRTDTQYF
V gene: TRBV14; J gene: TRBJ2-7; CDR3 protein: CASSQSFYEQYF
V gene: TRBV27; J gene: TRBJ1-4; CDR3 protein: CASSSRQINEKLFF
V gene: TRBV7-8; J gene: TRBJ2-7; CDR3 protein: CASSRQGANEQYF
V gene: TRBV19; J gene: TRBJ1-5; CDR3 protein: CASSGSNQPQHF
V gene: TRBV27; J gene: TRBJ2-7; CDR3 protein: CASSFGTGGPYEQYF
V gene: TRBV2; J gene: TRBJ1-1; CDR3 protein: CASSALLVSEAFF
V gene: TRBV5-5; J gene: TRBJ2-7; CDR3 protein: CASSRRGEQYF
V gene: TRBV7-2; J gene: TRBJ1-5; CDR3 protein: CASSFQGKQPQHF
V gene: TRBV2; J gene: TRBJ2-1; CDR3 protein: CASAERDNEQFF
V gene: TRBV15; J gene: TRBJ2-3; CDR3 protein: CATSREGSPDTQYF
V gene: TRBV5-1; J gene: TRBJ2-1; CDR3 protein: CASSFGVAGDNEQFF
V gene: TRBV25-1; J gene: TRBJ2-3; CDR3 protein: CASSERTTRTGGTDTQYF